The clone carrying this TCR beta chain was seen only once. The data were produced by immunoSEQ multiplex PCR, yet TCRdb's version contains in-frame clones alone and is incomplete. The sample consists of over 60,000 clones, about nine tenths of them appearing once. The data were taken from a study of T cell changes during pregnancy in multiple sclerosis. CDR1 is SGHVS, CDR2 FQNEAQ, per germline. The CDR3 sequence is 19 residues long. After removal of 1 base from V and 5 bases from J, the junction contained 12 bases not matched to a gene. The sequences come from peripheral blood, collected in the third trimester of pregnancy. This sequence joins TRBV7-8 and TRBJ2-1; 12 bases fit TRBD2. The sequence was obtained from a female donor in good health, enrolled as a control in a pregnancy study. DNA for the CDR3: TGTGCCAGCAGCTTAGAGTTAGGGCTAGCGGGAGGGCCCCACAATGAGCAGTTCTTC. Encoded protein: CASSLELGLAGGPHNEQFF. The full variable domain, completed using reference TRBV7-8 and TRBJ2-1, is GAGVSQSPRYKVAKRGQDVALRCDPISGHVSLFWYQQALGQGPEFLTYFQNEAQLDKSGLPSDRFFAERPEGSVSTLKIQRTQQEDSAVYLCASSLELGLAGGPHNEQFFGPGTRLTVL.